This TCR beta chain stems from a study of blood T cell repertoires in COVID-19. Study-level background: PBMCs, B-cell-depleted T cells, or T cells were the source of the cDNA or gDNA that made up the material.

Germline V gives CDR1 MNHEY, CDR2 SMNVEV (reference sequence). The V end was cut by 3 bases, the J end by 4 bases, with 10 bases between. This CDR3 region has 13 residues. Method: immunoSEQ multiplex PCR; TCRdb's copy keeps in-frame clones and lacks some. The table shows roughly 39,000 clones, with just under 95% occurring only once. Sequenced input: peripheral blood. The rearrangement joins TRBV27 to TRBJ2-7, with a weak D call TRBD2 (5 bases). This TCR derives from a human donor with active COVID-19. The donor label of this sample is uncertain. The CDR3 is CASSLSGDYEQYF. In nucleotides, the CDR3 is TGTGCCAGCAGTTTGAGCGGTGATTACGAGCAGTACTTC.